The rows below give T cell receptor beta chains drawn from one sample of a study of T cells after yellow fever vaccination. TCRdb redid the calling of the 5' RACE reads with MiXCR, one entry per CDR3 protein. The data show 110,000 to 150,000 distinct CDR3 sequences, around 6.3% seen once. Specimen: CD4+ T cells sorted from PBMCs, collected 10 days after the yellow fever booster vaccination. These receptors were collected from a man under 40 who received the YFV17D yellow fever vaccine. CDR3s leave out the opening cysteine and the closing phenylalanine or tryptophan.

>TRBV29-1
SVLGGEGWDQPQH
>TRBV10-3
AISELGLVNTGELF
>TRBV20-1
SAPHRVNSNQPQH
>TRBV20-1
SARGTGEGETQY
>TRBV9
ASSARGQGPSSGANVLT
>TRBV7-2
ASSSEVGEQY
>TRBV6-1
ASSDGGQGGYYEQY
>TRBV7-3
ASSLTGENSQY
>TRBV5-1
ASSPLLAALGDEQF
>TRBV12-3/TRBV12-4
ASSQWGQF
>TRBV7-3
ASRSGTSGTSSTDTQY